This entry describes one T cell receptor beta chain. Its antigen has not been determined. Base qualities are not recorded, but no much larger clone differs from it by a single base. TCR CDR3 regions were amplified from genomic DNA by multiplex PCR using the deep immunoSEQ assay. Extracted genomic DNA from each cell subset was distributed evenly across all wells of several immunoSEQ 96-well plates, and each plate was treated as a replicate. For sorted subsets, around 200 ng genomic DNA, equal to 30,000 to 35,000 T cell genomes, was loaded into each replicate PCR. Purified libraries were quantified with a Qubit 3.0 fluorometer, sized on a Bioanalyzer 2100, and re-quantified with the KAPA Library Quantification kit. A separate single-read 150-cycle Illumina NextSeq 550 flow cell was used to sequence each immunoSEQ 96-well plate. From the authors' description of their analysis: Because the immunoSEQ output held only junctional sequences and lacked quality scores, the filtering could not match the filtering applied to full-length reads. Sequences were annotated with PyIR, a Python wrapper for IgBLAST v1.9, and V/J genes and CDR3 were assigned using IMGT germline references. Any read was removed if the V/J assignment was weak (E-value above 1e-6), the CDR3 was missing, or the read contained stop codons, out-of-frame junctions, or ambiguous translated residues. A V3J clonotype was defined by an identical inferred V gene, J gene, and CDR3 amino acid sequence. Percentage overlap between repertoires was computed as shared unique clonotypes divided by the size of the smaller repertoire. Richness of each repertoire was evaluated using RTK rarefaction, the Chao1 estimator, and Recon v2.1 estimates of unobserved clonotypes. OLGA was used to compute generation probabilities for all TCRbeta clonotypes that the gDNA method yielded from a handful of donors. TCRdb carries this immuneACCESS record with in-frame sequences only. Its versions omit some clonotypes, under half of them owing to an unresolved V gene in the studies checked, with the rest unexplained. V and J calls and clone size are those listed in that table; D and trimming were worked out from the DNA. The sample contains some 2.4 million clones, 93% of them found a single time. The ten largest clones represent about 0.39% of the sample.

These data belong to a study of shared clonotypes between healthy human individuals (dated by TCRdb to about 2020). A note on the overall study: A few men and a couple of women, aged 18 to 49 years, made up the cohort. For each donor, CD4 naive and CD4 memory were each given three plates, CD8 naive was given two plates, and CD8 memory was given one plate. To estimate repertoire size and how much clonotype sharing occurs between individuals, the study deeply sequenced the blood TCR repertoires of five healthy adults. To increase sequencing depth and limit assay-specific biases, different laboratories used diverse techniques to prepare libraries and sequence TCR repertoires. Between about 0.8 and 9 billion PBMCs per donor were obtained by leukapheresis.

Healthy HIV-negative adults with no recently reported acute infections or vaccinations were included as donors. Only Caucasian adults living in Nashville, Tennessee, USA were represented among the donors. CD4+ T cells were enriched by magnetic negative selection; naive cells were then positively selected on CD45RA, and the negative fraction formed the memory subset. Blood was collected by leukapheresis, and PBMCs were isolated by Ficoll-Histopaque density gradient centrifugation and then cryopreserved in liquid nitrogen vapor phase. Analytical flow cytometry was used to check the purity and quantity of each magnetically sorted T cell population. Genomic DNA was isolated from every sorted fraction and measured by UV absorbance on a Nanodrop 2000c. What the authors observed across the whole study: Across several donors, approximately 5% of naive CD4, roughly 3.8% of naive CD8, roughly 2.3% of memory CD4, and approximately 0.42% of memory CD8 clonotypes were shared. Sampling was restricted to blood, and TCR repertoires in tissues likely differ from the TCR repertoires found in blood. Estimated clonotype richness was generally larger for naive than for memory subsets. Pairwise subsampling indicated that sequencing depth was expected to affect the degree of clonotype sharing among donors. Rarefaction of sorted-subset datasets indicated incomplete sequencing despite the large sequencing depth. Because the study included only a small number of donors, the genetic and exposure-history diversity represented was limited. Higher generation probabilities were observed for clonotypes shared by all four sorted-subset donors than for non-shared clonotypes.

CDR1 and CDR2, per the germline V gene, are SGHVS and FQNEAQ. Here V drops 2 bases and J drops 2 bases, and the junction holds 4 bases not matched to any gene. The CDR3 contains 15 residues, cysteine and phenylalanine counted. Only the CDR3 region is kept as DNA, spanning 45 bases read in frame from base 1. Specimen: naive CD4+ T cells from PBMCs. The sample's cell subset or site label is to be understood as: CD45RA+ positively selected. The clonotype originates from a man younger than 35 in good health. Some clones in this sample may be carry-over from other donors' samples. The chain joins TRBV7-8 to TRBJ2-7, and 9 junction bases match TRBD1. The CDR3 protein: CASSLQRTGAYEQYF. Here is the DNA: TGTGCCAGCAGCTTACAAAGGACAGGGGCCTACGAGCAGTACTTC.